This T cell receptor beta chain was captured in a study of shared clonotypes between healthy human individuals. Whole-study findings and limits: Represented diversity, genetic and exposure-history alike, was limited by few donors.

The test was conducted at deep level. As handled by the study authors: As immunoSEQ supplied junction-only sequences (without quality scores), filtering differed. Assay: immunoSEQ multiplex PCR; the TCRdb copy retains only in-frame clones and omits some. V and J calls and clone size are those listed in that table; D and trimming were worked out from the DNA. Seen here are over 950,000 clones, approximately 77% observed once, and the top ten hold 0.7% to 0.95%. Each donor was a Caucasian adult residing in Nashville, Tennessee. The CDR3 totals 14 residues. Germline CDR1 is SGHTA and CDR2 is FQGTGA. The trim removed 3 bases at V and 6 bases at J, leaving 2 bases unmatched. About this clone: Its antigen remains unknown.

Specimen: memory CD4+ T cells from PBMCs. Subset specified: CD45RA-negative fraction. The source is a man aged 18 to 30 in good health. Some clones in this sample may be carry-over from other donors' samples. This chain links TRBV7-3 with TRBJ2-7, with 13 bases aligning to TRBD2. In DNA form, the CDR3 reads TGTGCCAGCAGCTTTGGACTAGCGGGAGCCGAGCAGTACTTC. This codes for CASSFGLAGAEQYF.